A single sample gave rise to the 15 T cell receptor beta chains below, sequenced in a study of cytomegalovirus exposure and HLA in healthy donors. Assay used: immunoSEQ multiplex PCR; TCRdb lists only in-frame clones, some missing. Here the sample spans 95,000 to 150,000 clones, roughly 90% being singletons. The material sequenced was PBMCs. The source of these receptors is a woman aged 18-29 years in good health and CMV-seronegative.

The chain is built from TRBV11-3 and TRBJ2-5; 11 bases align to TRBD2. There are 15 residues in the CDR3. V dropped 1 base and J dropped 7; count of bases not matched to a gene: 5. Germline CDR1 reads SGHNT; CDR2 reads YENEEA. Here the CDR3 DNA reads TGTGCCAGCAGCTTAGGATCGCTAGCGGGAGGGACCCAGTACTTC. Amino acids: CASSLGSLAGGTQYF.

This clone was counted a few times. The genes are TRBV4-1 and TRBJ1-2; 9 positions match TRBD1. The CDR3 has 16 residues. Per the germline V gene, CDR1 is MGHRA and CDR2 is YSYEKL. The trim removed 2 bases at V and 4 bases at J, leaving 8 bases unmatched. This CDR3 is CASSQMGQGYSYGYTF. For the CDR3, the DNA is TGCGCCAGCAGCCAAATGGGACAGGGTTACAGCTATGGCTACACCTTC.

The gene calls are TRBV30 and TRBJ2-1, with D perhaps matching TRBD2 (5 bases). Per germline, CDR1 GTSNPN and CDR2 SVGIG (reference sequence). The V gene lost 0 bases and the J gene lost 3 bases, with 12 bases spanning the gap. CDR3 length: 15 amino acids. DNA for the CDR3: TGTGCCTGGAGTGTCGTGATAGCGCTCTACAATGAGCAGTTCTTC. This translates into CAWSVVIALYNEQFF.

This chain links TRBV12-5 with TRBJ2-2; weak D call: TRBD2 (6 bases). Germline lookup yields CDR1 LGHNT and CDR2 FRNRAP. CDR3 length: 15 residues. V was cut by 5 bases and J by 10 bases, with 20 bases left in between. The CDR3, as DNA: TGTGCTAGTGGTGTAGGGGACTCCCCGGGTGAGGAGCTGTTTTTT. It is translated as CASGVGDSPGEELFF.

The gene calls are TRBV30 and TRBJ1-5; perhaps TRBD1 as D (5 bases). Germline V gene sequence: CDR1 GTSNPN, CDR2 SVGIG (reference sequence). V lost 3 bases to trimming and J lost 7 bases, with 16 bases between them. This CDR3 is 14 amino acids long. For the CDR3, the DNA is TGTGCCTGGAGCTTAAGGGGATTGGGACAGCCCCAGCATTTT. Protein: CAWSLRGLGQPQHF.

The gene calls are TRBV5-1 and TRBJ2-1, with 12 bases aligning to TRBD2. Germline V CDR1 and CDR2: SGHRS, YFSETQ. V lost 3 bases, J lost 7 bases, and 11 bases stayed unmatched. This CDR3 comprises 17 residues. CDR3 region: CASSYVALAGGPNEQFF. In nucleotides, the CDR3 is TGCGCCAGCAGCTACGTCGCCCTAGCGGGAGGGCCGAATGAGCAGTTCTTC. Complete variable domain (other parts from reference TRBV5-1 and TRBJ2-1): KAGVTQTPRYLIKTRGQQVTLSCSPISGHRSVSWYQQTPGQGLQFLFEYFSETQRNKGNFPGRFSGRQFSNSRSEMNVSTLELGDSALYLCASSYVALAGGPNEQFFGPGTRLTVL.

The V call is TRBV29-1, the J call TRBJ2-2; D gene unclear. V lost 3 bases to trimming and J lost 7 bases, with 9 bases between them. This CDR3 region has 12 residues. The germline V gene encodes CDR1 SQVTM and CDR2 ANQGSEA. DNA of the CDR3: TGCAGCGTTGACTCAGATGGCGGGGAGCTGTTTTTT. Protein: CSVDSDGGELFF.

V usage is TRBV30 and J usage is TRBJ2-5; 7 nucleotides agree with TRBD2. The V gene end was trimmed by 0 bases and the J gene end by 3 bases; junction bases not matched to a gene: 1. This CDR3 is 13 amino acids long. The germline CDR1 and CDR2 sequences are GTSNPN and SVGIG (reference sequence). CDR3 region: CAWSVGLEETQYF. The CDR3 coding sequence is TGTGCCTGGAGTGTAGGACTAGAAGAGACCCAGTACTTC. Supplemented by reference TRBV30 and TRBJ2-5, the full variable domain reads SQTIHQWPATLVQPVGSPLSLECTVEGTSNPNLYWYRQAAGRGLQLLFYSVGIGQISSEVPQNLSASRPQDRQFILSSKKLLLSDSGFYLCAWSVGLEETQYFGPGTRLLVL.

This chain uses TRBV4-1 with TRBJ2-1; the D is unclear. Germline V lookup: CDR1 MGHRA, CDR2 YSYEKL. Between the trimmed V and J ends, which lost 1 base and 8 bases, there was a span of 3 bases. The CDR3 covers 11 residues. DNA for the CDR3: TGCGCCAGCAGCCAAGGCGATGAGCAGTTCTTC. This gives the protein CASSQGDEQFF.

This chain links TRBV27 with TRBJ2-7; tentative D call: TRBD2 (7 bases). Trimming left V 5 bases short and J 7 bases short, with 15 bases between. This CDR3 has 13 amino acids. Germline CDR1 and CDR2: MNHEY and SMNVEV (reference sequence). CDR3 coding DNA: TGTGCCAGCAGTGTCCTCAGGGGAGGGGAGCAGTACTTC. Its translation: CASSVLRGGEQYF.

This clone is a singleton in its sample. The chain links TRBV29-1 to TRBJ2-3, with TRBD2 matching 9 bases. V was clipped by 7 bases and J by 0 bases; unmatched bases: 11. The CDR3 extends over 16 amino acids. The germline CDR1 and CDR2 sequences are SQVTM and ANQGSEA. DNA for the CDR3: TGCAGCGCCCAAGGGACTAGCTTTCATAGCACAGATACGCAGTATTTT. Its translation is CSAQGTSFHSTDTQYF.

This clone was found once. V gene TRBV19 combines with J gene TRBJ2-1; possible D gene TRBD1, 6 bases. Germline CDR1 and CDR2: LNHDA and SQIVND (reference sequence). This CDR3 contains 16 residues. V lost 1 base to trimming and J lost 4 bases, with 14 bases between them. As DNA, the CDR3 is TGTGCCAGTAGTATAGCGTACGGACAGTCATACAATGAGCAGTTCTTC. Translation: CASSIAYGQSYNEQFF.

The CDR3 sequence is CASSTRSGQPQHF. CDR3 sequence (DNA): TGTGCCAGCAGCACTCGGAGCGGTCAGCCCCAGCATTTT. This chain links TRBV9 with TRBJ1-5; unclear D gene. There are 13 residues in the CDR3. The germline CDR1 and CDR2 sequences are SGDLS and YYNGEE. Between the trimmed V and J ends, which lost 4 bases and 6 bases, there was a span of 11 bases.

CDR3 in DNA: TGTGCCAGCAGCTTAGTGGGCGGGGCCTACGAGCAGTACTTC. Residues: CASSLVGGAYEQYF. The genes are TRBV7-8 and TRBJ2-7; D is possibly TRBD2 (6 bases). Trimming removed 1 base at V and 2 bases at J, with 9 bases between. There are 14 residues in the CDR3. Germline values: CDR1 SGHVS, CDR2 FQNEAQ.

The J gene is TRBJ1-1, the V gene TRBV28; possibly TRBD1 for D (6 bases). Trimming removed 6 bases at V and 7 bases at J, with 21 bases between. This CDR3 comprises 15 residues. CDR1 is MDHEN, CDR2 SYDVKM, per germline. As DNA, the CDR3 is TGTGCCAGCAGGGACCTAGGACAGCCTTTGATTGAAGCTTTCTTT. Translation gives CASRDLGQPLIEAFF.